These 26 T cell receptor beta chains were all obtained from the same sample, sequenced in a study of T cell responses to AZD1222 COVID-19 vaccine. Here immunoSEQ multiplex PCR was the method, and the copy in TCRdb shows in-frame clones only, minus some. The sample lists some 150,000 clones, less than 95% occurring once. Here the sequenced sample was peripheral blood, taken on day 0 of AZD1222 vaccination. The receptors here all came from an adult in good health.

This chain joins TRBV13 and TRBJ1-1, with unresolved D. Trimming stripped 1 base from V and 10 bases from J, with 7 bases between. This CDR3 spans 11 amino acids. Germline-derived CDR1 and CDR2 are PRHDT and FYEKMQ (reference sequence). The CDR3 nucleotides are TGTGCCAGCAGCTTAGAGGTCGGAGCTTTCTTT. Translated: CASSLEVGAFF.

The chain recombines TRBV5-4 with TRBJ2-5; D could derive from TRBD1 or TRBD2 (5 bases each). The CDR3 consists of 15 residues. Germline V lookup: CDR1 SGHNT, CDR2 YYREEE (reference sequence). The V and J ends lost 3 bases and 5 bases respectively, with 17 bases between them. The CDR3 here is CASSSDPGRRETQYF. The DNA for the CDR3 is TGTGCCAGCAGCTCCGACCCGGGGCGGCGGGAGACCCAGTACTTC.

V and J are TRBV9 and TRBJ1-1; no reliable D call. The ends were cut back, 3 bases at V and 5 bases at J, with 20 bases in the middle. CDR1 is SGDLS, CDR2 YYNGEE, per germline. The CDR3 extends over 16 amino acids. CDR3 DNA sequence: TGTGCCAGCAGCGCCTACCTCCCTACTAGGTGGACTGAAGCTTTCTTT. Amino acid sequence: CASSAYLPTRWTEAFF. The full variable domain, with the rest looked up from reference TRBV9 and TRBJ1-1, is DSGVTQTPKHLITATGQRVTLRCSPRSGDLSVYWYQQSLDQGLQFLIQYYNGEERAKGNILERFSAQQFPDLHSELNLSSLELGDSALYFCASSAYLPTRWTEAFFGQGTRLTVV.

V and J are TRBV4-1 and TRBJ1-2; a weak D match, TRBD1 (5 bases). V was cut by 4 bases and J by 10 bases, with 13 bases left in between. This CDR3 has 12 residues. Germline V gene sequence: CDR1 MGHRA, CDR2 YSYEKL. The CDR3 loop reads CASSLSLGDYTF. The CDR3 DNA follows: TGCGCCAGCAGCCTTTCGCTAGGGGACTACACCTTC.

The CDR3: CASSQDTSGSPLHF. Here the CDR3 DNA reads TGTGCCAGCAGCCAAGATACTTCGGGGTCACCCCTCCACTTT. This chain links TRBV3-1 (or the pseudogene TRBV3-2) with TRBJ1-6; D is uncertain. The germline V gene encodes CDR1 LGHDT and CDR2 YNNKEL (reference sequence). The ends were cut back, 0 bases at V and 10 bases at J, with 10 bases in the middle. The CDR3 extends over 14 amino acids.

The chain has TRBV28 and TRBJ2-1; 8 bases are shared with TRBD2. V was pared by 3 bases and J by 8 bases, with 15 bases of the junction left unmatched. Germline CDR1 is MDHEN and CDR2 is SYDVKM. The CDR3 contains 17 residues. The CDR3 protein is CASSFMGRGVFKDEQFF. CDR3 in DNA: TGTGCCAGCAGTTTCATGGGGCGGGGGGTCTTTAAGGATGAGCAGTTCTTC.

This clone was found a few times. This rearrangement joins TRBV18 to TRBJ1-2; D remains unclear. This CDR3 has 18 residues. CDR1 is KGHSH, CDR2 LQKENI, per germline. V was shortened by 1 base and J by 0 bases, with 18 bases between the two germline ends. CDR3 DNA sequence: TGTGCCAGCTCACCACGAGAGGCTGGGATGGGAGCTAACTATGGCTACACCTTC. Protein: CASSPREAGMGANYGYTF.

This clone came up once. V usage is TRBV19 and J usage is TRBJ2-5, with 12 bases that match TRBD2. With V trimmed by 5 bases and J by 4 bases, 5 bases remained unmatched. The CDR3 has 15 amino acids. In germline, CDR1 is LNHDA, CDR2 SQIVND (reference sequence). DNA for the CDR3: TGTGCCAGTAGTCAACTAGCGGGGGGTTCAGAGACCCAGTACTTC. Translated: CASSQLAGGSETQYF.

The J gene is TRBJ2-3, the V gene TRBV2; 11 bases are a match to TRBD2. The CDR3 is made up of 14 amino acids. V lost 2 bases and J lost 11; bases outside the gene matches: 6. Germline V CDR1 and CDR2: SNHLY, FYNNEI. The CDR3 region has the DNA TGTGCCAGCAGTGAAAAGTGGCTAGCGGGGGGGCAGTATTTT. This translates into CASSEKWLAGGQYF.

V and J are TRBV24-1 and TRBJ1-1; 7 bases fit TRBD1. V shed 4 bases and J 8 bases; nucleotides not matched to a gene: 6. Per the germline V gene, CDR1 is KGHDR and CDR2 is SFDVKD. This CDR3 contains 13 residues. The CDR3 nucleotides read TGTGCCACCAGTGAGGCAGGGGGTAGGGAAGCTTTCTTT. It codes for CATSEAGGREAFF.

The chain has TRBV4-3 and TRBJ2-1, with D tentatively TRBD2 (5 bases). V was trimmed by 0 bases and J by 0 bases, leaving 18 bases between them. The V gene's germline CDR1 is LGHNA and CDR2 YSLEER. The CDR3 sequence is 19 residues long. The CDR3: CASSQDQGRLASSYNEQFF. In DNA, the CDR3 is TGCGCCAGCAGCCAAGATCAAGGCCGGTTAGCGAGCTCCTACAATGAGCAGTTCTTC.

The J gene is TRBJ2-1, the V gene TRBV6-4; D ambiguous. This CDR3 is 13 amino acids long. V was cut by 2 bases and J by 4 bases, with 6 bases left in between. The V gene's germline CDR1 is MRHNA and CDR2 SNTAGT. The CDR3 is CASSDEVYNEQFF. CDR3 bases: TGTGCCAGCAGTGACGAGGTGTACAATGAGCAGTTCTTC.

In nucleotides, the CDR3 is TGTGCCAGCAGTCCCACAGGGCACTATGGCTACACCTTC. Its protein is CASSPTGHYGYTF. This sequence joins TRBV12-3 or TRBV12-4 and TRBJ1-2; tentative D call: TRBD1 (6 bases). The CDR3 is 13 amino acids. V dropped 5 bases and J dropped 3 bases, with 10 bases sitting between them.

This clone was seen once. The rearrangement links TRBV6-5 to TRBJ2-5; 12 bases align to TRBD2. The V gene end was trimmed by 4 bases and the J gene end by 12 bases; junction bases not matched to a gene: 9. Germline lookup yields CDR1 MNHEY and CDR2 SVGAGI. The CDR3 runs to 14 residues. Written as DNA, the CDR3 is TGTGCCAGCAGTTTACGACTAGCGGGGGCCGACGAGTACTTC. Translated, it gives CASSLRLAGADEYF.

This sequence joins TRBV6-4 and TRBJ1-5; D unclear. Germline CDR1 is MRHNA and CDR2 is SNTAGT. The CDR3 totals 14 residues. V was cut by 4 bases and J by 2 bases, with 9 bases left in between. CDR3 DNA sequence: TGTGCCAGCAGTGGTGAAATCGGCAATCAGCCCCAGCATTTT. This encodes CASSGEIGNQPQHF.

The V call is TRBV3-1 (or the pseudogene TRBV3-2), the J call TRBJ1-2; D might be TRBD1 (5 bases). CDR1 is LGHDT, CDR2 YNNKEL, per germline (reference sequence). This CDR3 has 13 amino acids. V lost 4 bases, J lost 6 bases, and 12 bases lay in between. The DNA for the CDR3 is TGTGCCAGCAGCCCCTCGACAGTCGATGGCTACACCTTC. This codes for CASSPSTVDGYTF.

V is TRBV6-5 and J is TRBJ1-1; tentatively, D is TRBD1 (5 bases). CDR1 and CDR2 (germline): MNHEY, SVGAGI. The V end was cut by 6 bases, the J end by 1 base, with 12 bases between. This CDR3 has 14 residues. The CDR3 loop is CASRTITGNTEAFF. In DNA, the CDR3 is TGTGCCAGCAGAACAATTACAGGGAACACTGAAGCTTTCTTT.

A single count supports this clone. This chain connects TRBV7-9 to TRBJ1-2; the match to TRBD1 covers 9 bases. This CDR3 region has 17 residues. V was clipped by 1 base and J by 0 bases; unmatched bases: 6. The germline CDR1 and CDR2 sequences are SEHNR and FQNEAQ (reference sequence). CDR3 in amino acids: CASSLGDRERANYGYTF. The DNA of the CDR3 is TGTGCCAGCAGCTTAGGGGACAGGGAGAGGGCTAACTATGGCTACACCTTC. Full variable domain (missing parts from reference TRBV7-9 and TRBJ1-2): DTGVSQNPRHKITKRGQNVTFRCDPISEHNRLYWYRQTLGQGPEFLTYFQNEAQLEKSRLLSDRFSAERPKGSFSTLEIQRTEQGDSAMYLCASSLGDRERANYGYTFGSGTRLTVV.

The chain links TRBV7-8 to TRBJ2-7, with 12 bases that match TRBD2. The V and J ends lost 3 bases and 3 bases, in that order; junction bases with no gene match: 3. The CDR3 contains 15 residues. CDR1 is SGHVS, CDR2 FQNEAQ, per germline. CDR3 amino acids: CASSFLAGGGYEQYV. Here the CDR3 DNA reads TGTGCCAGCAGCTTTCTAGCGGGGGGGGGCTACGAGCAGTACGTC.

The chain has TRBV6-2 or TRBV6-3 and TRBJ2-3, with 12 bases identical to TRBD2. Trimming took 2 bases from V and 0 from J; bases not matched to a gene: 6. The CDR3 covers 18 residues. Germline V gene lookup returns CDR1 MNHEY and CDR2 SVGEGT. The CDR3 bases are TGTGCCAGCAGTTACCTAGCGGGAGGGCTCGAGAGCACAGATACGCAGTATTTT. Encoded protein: CASSYLAGGLESTDTQYF.

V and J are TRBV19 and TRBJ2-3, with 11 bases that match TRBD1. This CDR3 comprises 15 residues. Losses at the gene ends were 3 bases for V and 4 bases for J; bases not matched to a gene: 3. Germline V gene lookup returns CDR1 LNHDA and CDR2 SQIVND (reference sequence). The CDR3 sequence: CASSISGQGADTQYF. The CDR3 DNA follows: TGTGCCAGTAGTATCTCGGGACAGGGGGCAGATACGCAGTATTTT.

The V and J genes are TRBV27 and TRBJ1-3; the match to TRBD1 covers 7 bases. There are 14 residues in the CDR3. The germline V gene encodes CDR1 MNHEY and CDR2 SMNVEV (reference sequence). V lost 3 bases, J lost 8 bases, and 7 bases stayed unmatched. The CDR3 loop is CASSFNRQGDTIYF. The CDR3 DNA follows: TGTGCCAGCAGTTTTAATAGACAGGGTGACACCATATATTTT.

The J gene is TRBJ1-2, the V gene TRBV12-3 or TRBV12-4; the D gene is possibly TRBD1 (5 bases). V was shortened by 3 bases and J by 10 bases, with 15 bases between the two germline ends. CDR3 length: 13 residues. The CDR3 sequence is CASSFQGSVPYTF. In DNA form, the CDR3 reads TGTGCCAGCAGTTTTCAGGGTTCAGTCCCCTACACCTTC.

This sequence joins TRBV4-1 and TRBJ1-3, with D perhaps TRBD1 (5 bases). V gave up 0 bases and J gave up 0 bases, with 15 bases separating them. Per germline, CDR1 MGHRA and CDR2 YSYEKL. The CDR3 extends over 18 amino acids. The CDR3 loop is CASSQEPGTFISGNTIYF. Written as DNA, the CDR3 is TGCGCCAGCAGCCAAGAGCCAGGGACGTTTATCTCTGGAAACACCATATATTTT.

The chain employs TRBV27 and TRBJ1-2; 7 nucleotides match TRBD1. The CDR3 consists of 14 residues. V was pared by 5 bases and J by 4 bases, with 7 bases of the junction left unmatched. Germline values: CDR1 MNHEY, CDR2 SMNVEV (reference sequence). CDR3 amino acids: CASSDSGQIYGYTF. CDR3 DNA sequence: TGTGCCAGCAGTGATTCGGGACAGATCTATGGCTACACCTTC.

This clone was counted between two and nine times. The CDR3 DNA is TGCGCCAGCAGCTTCGATGGGCGGACCAAAGAGACCCAGTACTTC. This codes for CASSFDGRTKETQYF. The rearrangement uses TRBV5-1 and TRBJ2-5; D remains unclear. The V end lost 2 bases, the J end lost 3 bases, and 14 bases lay between the germline ends. CDR3 length equals 15 residues. CDR1 is SGHRS, CDR2 YFSETQ, per germline.